These 30 T cell receptor beta chains were all obtained from the same sample, sequenced in a study of T cell responses to AZD1222 COVID-19 vaccine (dated by TCRdb to the early 2020s). This specimen's time point label, interpreted: baseline before first vaccination. The library relied on the immunoSEQ multiplex PCR assay. Not all clones reach the TCRdb copy of this immuneACCESS table, which keeps in-frame sequences only. Checked studies attribute under half of the gap to unresolved V genes and leave the rest unexplained. This sample lists 100,000 to 150,000 clones; around nine tenths were detected once. Of the sample, 1.6% falls within the top ten clones. Material: peripheral blood, obtained on day 0 of AZD1222 vaccination. All receptors derive from an adult in good health.

The chain joins TRBV4-1 to TRBJ1-2; D is undetermined. Germline CDR1 reads MGHRA; CDR2 reads YSYEKL. The CDR3 has 14 amino acids. The germline V and J ends were trimmed by 0 bases and 4 bases, with 9 bases remaining between them. The CDR3, as DNA: TGCGCCAGCAGCCAAGATTTTGGGGTCTATGGCTACACCTTC. Residues: CASSQDFGVYGYTF.

This chain joins TRBV19 and TRBJ2-7; D is ambiguous. This CDR3 has 15 residues. Trimming pared 5 bases from V and 9 bases from J, leaving 23 bases between. Germline-derived CDR1 and CDR2 are LNHDA and SQIVND (reference sequence). The CDR3 protein is CASSSVWAPRHGQYF. The CDR3 bases are TGTGCCAGTAGTTCAGTATGGGCTCCGCGTCACGGGCAGTACTTC.

The gene calls are TRBV7-9 and TRBJ2-7; D is perhaps TRBD2 (6 bases). The V gene's germline CDR1 is SEHNR and CDR2 FQNEAQ (reference sequence). The CDR3 has 13 amino acids. V was trimmed by 1 base and J by 4 bases, leaving 8 bases between them. CDR3 amino acids: CASSLGGRYEQYF. CDR3 DNA sequence: TGTGCCAGCAGCTTAGGGGGGAGGTACGAGCAGTACTTC.

V and J are TRBV3-1 (or the pseudogene TRBV3-2) and TRBJ1-1; weak D call: TRBD1 (6 bases). Germline lookup yields CDR1 LGHDT and CDR2 YNNKEL (reference sequence). This CDR3 is built from 13 residues. Trimming took 7 bases from V and 4 from J, leaving 13 bases between them. CDR3 loop: CASTQTGSTEAFF. CDR3 in DNA: TGTGCCAGCACCCAGACAGGATCCACTGAAGCTTTCTTT.

The CDR3 reads CASFKISHEQFF. The CDR3 DNA reads as TGTGCCAGCTTTAAAATTTCTCATGAGCAGTTCTTC. The J gene is TRBJ2-1, the V gene TRBV21-1; TRBD2, the table's D call, lacks a check against the DNA. TRBV21-1 counts as a pseudogene. CDR3 length: 12 amino acids.

The rearrangement uses TRBV11-1 and TRBJ1-1, with D unresolved. The CDR3 totals 15 residues. Germline V CDR1 and CDR2: SGHAT, FQDESV (reference sequence). V was pared by 5 bases and J by 1 base, with 14 bases between. The CDR3 loop is CASSRGDGPNTEAFF. CDR3 sequence (DNA): TGTGCCAGCAGCCGCGGGGATGGGCCGAACACTGAAGCTTTCTTT.

V gene TRBV6-5 combines with J gene TRBJ2-1, with D tentatively TRBD1 or TRBD2 (5 bases each). V lost 3 bases and J lost 9, with 9 bases in between. The V gene's germline CDR1 is MNHEY and CDR2 SVGAGI. The CDR3 has 12 amino acids. The CDR3 protein is CASSYWDGEQFF. Here the CDR3 DNA reads TGTGCCAGCAGTTATTGGGACGGTGAGCAGTTCTTC.

V and J are TRBV19 and TRBJ2-5; 9 nucleotides agree with TRBD2. The trim removed 3 bases at V and 0 bases at J, leaving 8 bases unmatched. Germline V gives CDR1 LNHDA, CDR2 SQIVND (reference sequence). The CDR3 covers 17 residues. The CDR3 region is CASSISYSGSYQETQYF. CDR3 DNA sequence: TGTGCCAGTAGTATCTCATATAGCGGGAGCTACCAAGAGACCCAGTACTTC.

This rearrangement joins TRBV4-1 to TRBJ1-1, with TRBD1 as a possible D gene (6 bases). The CDR3 length is 12 residues. Germline-derived CDR1 and CDR2 are MGHRA and YSYEKL. V was clipped by 5 bases and J by 8 bases, with 12 bases between them. This CDR3 reads CASSAQTGEAFF. The CDR3 bases are TGCGCCAGCAGCGCCCAAACAGGGGAAGCTTTCTTT.

The chain has TRBV2 and TRBJ1-3, with D hard to call. Trimming took 6 bases from V and 2 from J, leaving 5 bases between them. From germline, CDR1 is SNHLY and CDR2 FYNNEI. The CDR3 extends over 12 amino acids. The CDR3, as DNA: TGTGCCAGCAGCACGACTGGAAACACCATATATTTT. Translating it yields CASSTTGNTIYF. The variable domain in full, completed from reference TRBV2 and TRBJ1-3, reads EPEVTQTPSHQVTQMGQEVILRCVPISNHLYFYWYRQILGQKVEFLVSFYNNEISEKSEIFDDQFSVERPDGSNFTLKIRSTKLEDSAMYFCASSTTGNTIYFGEGSWLTVV.

This chain uses TRBV27 with TRBJ1-1, with D perhaps matching TRBD1 (5 bases). Trimming took off 0 bases at V and 3 bases at J, with 8 bases between the two ends. The CDR3 covers 14 residues. Germline loops: CDR1 MNHEY, CDR2 SMNVEV (reference sequence). The CDR3 here is CASSLSGPYTEAFF. In DNA, the CDR3 is TGTGCCAGCAGTTTATCGGGGCCCTACACTGAAGCTTTCTTT.

V gene TRBV7-8 combines with J gene TRBJ2-7; D is uncertain. The CDR3 is 12 residues long. The germline V and J ends were trimmed by 5 bases and 11 bases, with 16 bases remaining between them. Looked up from germline, CDR1 is SGHVS and CDR2 is FQNEAQ. CDR3 in amino acids: CASSPSRPKEYF. The CDR3, as DNA: TGTGCCAGCAGCCCCTCGAGGCCTAAGGAGTACTTC.

This chain connects TRBV7-9 to TRBJ1-2; no clear D. This CDR3 spans 9 amino acids. V dropped 4 bases and J dropped 10 bases, with 4 bases sitting between them. CDR1 and CDR2 from the germline V gene are SEHNR and FQNEAQ (reference sequence). CDR3 protein: CASSSAYTF. CDR3 DNA: TGTGCCAGCAGCTCCGCCTACACCTTC.

The chain joins TRBV4-2 to TRBJ1-3; D remains ambiguous. CDR3 length: 14 amino acids. From germline, CDR1 is LGHNA and CDR2 YNFKEQ. The V end lost 5 bases, the J end lost 2 bases, and 10 bases lay between the germline ends. The CDR3 DNA reads TGTGCCAGCAGCAGCCTGAACGCTGGAAACACCATATATTTT. It encodes CASSSLNAGNTIYF.

CDR3 bases: TGTGCCTGGAGACACAAGTCAGGGGGAGTCTACACCTTC. Its protein is CAWRHKSGGVYTF. The V gene is TRBV30, the J gene TRBJ1-2; TRBD1 agrees at 7 bases. CDR1 GTSNPN and CDR2 SVGIG come from the germline V gene (reference sequence). CDR3 length: 13 residues. Unmatched junction bases numbered 11, after V lost 3 bases and J lost 10 bases.

J is TRBJ2-7 and V is TRBV6-5, with 7 bases fitting TRBD1. Looked up from germline, CDR1 is MNHEY and CDR2 is SVGAGI. The CDR3 loop spans 15 amino acids. With 7 bases clipped from V and 3 bases from J, the junction kept 12 bases outside the gene matches. The CDR3 nucleotides read TGTGCCAGCATTCAGACAGGGAGAGGTCTCTACGAGCAGTACTTC. Its translation: CASIQTGRGLYEQYF.

In its sample, this clone was seen once. This rearrangement joins TRBV28 to TRBJ2-7; perhaps TRBD2 as D (6 bases). The CDR3 sequence is 15 residues long. Germline-derived CDR1 and CDR2 are MDHEN and SYDVKM. V was cut by 6 bases and J by 4 bases, with 19 bases left in between. The CDR3 spells CASRSPGVEGYEQYF. CDR3 in DNA: TGTGCCAGCAGGTCCCCTGGAGTGGAGGGTTACGAGCAGTACTTC.

V and J are TRBV5-6 and TRBJ1-2; D gene ambiguous. From germline, CDR1 is SGHDT and CDR2 YYEEEE. The CDR3 consists of 14 residues. V lost 0 bases to trimming and J lost 4 bases, with 10 bases between them. CDR3 nucleotide sequence: TGTGCCAGCAGCTTGGACACGCTAGGCTATGGCTACACCTTC. Protein product: CASSLDTLGYGYTF.

This sequence joins TRBV7-8 and TRBJ1-2; 8 bases align to TRBD1. CDR1 and CDR2 from the germline V gene are SGHVS and FQNEAQ. V was pared by 3 bases and J by 8 bases, with 8 bases of the junction left unmatched. The CDR3 loop spans 14 amino acids. The CDR3 bases are TGTGCCAGCAGCTTGGACAGGGTCTCCCTAGGCTACACCTTC. It codes for CASSLDRVSLGYTF.

V gene TRBV6-5 combines with J gene TRBJ1-4; TRBD1 might be the D (5 bases). Between the trimmed V and J ends, which lost 6 bases and 2 bases, there was a span of 10 bases. The CDR3 has 14 amino acids. Germline CDR1 MNHEY, CDR2 SVGAGI. The CDR3 DNA sequence: TGTGCCAGCAGATTGGGGGTGACTAATGAAAAACTGTTTTTT. Encoded protein: CASRLGVTNEKLFF.

The V gene is TRBV7-3, the J gene TRBJ2-5; perhaps TRBD2 as D (6 bases). V was clipped by 2 bases and J by 14 bases, with 18 bases between them. The CDR3 has 13 residues. Germline lookup yields CDR1 SGHTA and CDR2 FQGTGA. CDR3 residues: CASSLLAAGSRYF. CDR3 nucleotides: TGTGCCAGCAGCTTATTAGCGGCGGGCTCACGATACTTC.

The chain carries TRBV7-2 and TRBJ1-2; D is uncertain. The CDR3 has 13 amino acids. V was shortened by 4 bases and J by 5 bases, with 11 bases between the two germline ends. Germline CDR1 reads SGHTA; CDR2 reads FQGNSA. DNA for the CDR3: TGTGCCAGCAGCTACTCAGGAGCGTATGGCTACACCTTC. Protein sequence: CASSYSGAYGYTF.

The chain joins TRBV27 to TRBJ1-3; D might be TRBD1 (5 bases). Per germline, CDR1 MNHEY and CDR2 SMNVEV (reference sequence). This CDR3 is built from 16 residues. V was clipped by 4 bases and J by 0 bases, with 13 bases between them. CDR3 loop: CASSSGGRVSGNTIYF. The CDR3 DNA sequence: TGTGCCAGCAGTTCGGGGGGAAGGGTCTCTGGAAACACCATATATTTT.

The chain joins TRBV2 to TRBJ2-2; possibly TRBD2 for D (6 bases). Germline V gene sequence: CDR1 SNHLY, CDR2 FYNNEI. The CDR3 is made up of 15 amino acids. Trimming stripped 5 bases from V and 0 bases from J, with 10 bases between. The CDR3 nucleotides are TGTGCCAGCAGTCTGGGAGGACCGAACACCGGGGAGCTGTTTTTT. Amino acid sequence: CASSLGGPNTGELFF.

The chain carries TRBV6-5 and TRBJ2-7; D possibly corresponds to TRBD2 (5 bases). Trimming took off 4 bases at V and 3 bases at J, with 7 bases between the two ends. Germline V CDR1 and CDR2: MNHEY, SVGAGI. This CDR3 is 12 amino acids long. Here the CDR3 reads CASSSGNYEQYF. The CDR3 coding sequence is TGTGCCAGCAGTTCCGGGAACTACGAGCAGTACTTC.

CDR3 nucleotide sequence: TGTGCCAGCAGCCAAGTGGCGTCAACTAATGAAAAACTGTTTTTT. Translation gives CASSQVASTNEKLFF. The V and J genes are TRBV4-2 and TRBJ1-4; no reliable D call. There are 15 residues in the CDR3. The V gene lost 1 base and the J gene lost 0 bases, with 6 bases spanning the gap. CDR1 and CDR2 from the germline V gene are LGHNA and YNFKEQ.

The genes are TRBV9 and TRBJ2-1; possible D gene TRBD2, 6 bases. The CDR3 has 19 amino acids. V lost 4 bases, J lost 0 bases, and 23 bases lay in between. Germline CDR1 is SGDLS and CDR2 is YYNGEE. The CDR3 is CASSQGLRAVGSSYNEQFF. In DNA form, the CDR3 reads TGTGCCAGCAGCCAGGGACTGAGGGCGGTTGGCAGCTCCTACAATGAGCAGTTCTTC.

The sample holds a few counts of this clone. The chain links TRBV20-1 to TRBJ1-2; 9 bases fit TRBD1. Germline-derived CDR1 and CDR2 are DFQATT and SNEGSKA (reference sequence). This CDR3 comprises 10 residues. V lost 6 bases and J lost 9; bases outside the gene matches: 2. The CDR3 DNA reads TGCAGTGCGGGGACAGGGAGCTACACCTTC. This encodes CSAGTGSYTF.

The V and J genes are TRBV5-1 and TRBJ1-5, with D unclear. This CDR3 is built from 14 residues. With 5 bases removed from V and 2 bases from J, the gap between germline ends came to 11 bases. CDR1 is SGHRS and CDR2 is YFSETQ in the germline V gene. CDR3 residues: CASSTAPGNQPQHF. CDR3 in DNA: TGCGCCAGCAGTACGGCCCCGGGCAATCAGCCCCAGCATTTT.

The CDR3 loop reads CASSQVQENSPLHF. As DNA, the CDR3 is TGTGCCAGCAGCCAAGTGCAGGAAAATTCACCCCTCCACTTT. V and J are TRBV3-1 (or the pseudogene TRBV3-2) and TRBJ1-6; D is uncertain. Germline V gene data show CDR1 as LGHDT and CDR2 as YNNKEL (reference sequence). This CDR3 spans 14 amino acids. Trimming took off 1 base at V and 7 bases at J, with 8 bases between the two ends.